The sequence of this T cell receptor beta chain was determined in a study of blood T cell repertoires in COVID-19. Study at large: There were acute and convalescent COVID-19 samples, and they came from the United States, Italy and Spain.

Germline V gene sequence: CDR1 MNHNS, CDR2 SASEGT. The CDR3 loop spans 16 amino acids. The trim removed 3 bases at V and 2 bases at J, leaving 7 bases unmatched. Repertoires were generated with immunoSEQ multiplex PCR, while TCRdb's copy carries only in-frame clones and drops some. This table has roughly 250,000 clones, approximately 91% appearing once. Participant-reported clinical history was the basis for cohort assignment. The receptor was isolated from a middle-aged woman with acute COVID-19. The gene calls are TRBV6-1 and TRBJ1-5; 7 bases line up with TRBD1. The sample taken for sequencing was PBMCs or T cells enriched from blood (not recorded which). In DNA, the CDR3 is TGTGCCAGCAGTGACACAGGGGATTTGGGCAATCAGCCCCAGCATTTT. It translates to CASSDTGDLGNQPQHF.